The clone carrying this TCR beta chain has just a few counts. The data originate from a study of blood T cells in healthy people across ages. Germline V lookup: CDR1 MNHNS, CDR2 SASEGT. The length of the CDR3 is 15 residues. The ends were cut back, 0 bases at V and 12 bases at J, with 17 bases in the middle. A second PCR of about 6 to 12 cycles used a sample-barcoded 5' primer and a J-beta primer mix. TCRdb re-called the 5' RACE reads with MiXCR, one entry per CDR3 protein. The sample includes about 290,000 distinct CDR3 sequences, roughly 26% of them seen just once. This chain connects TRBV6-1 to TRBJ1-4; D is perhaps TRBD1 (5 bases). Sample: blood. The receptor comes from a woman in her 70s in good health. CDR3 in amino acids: CASSEALGGVEELFF. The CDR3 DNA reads TGTGCCAGCAGTGAAGCGCTTGGGGGAGTCGAGGAACTGTTTTTT.